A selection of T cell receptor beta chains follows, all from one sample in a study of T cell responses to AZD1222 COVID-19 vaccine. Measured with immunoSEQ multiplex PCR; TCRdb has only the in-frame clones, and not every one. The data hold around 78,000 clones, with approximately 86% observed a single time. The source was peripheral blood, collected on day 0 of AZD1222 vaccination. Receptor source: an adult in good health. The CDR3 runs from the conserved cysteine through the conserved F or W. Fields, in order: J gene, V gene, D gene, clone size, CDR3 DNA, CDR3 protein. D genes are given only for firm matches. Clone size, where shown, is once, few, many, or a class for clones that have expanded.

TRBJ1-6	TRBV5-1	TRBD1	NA	TGCGCCAGCAGCCCCCGGACAGGGGGCTTGGATTCACCCCTCCACTTT	CASSPRTGGLDSPLHF
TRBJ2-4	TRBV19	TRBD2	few	TGTGCCAGTAGCGCGGGGGACAAAAACATTCAGTACTTC	CASSAGDKNIQYF
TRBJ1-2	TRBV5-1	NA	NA	TGCGCCAGCAGCTTGGGTATTGGGGGTACCTATGGCTACACCTTC	CASSLGIGGTYGYTF
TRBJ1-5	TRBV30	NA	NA	TGTGCCTGGGGATCAGGCAATCAGCCCCAGCATTTT	CAWGSGNQPQHF
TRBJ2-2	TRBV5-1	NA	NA	TGCGCCAGAATGGAGTGGGGCACCGGGGAGCTGTTTTTT	CARMEWGTGELFF
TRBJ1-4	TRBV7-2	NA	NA	TGTGCCAGCAGCACGACGGTCGGTGAAAAACTGTTTTTT	CASSTTVGEKLFF
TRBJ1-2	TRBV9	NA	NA	TGTGCCAGCAGCGTAGTAGGTAACCCCGGGGGCTATGGCTACACCTTC	CASSVVGNPGGYGYTF
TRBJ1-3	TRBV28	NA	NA	TGTGCCAGCAGTTTAGATGGAAACACCATATATTTT	CASSLDGNTIYF
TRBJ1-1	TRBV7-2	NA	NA	TGTGCCAGCAGCTTAGCCGCCGGGGGGGGCACTGAAGCTTTCTTT	CASSLAAGGGTEAFF
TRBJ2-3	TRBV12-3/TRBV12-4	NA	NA	TGTGCCAGCAGTTACGATACGCAGTATTTT	CASSYDTQYF
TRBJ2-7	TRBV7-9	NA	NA	TGTGCCAGCAGCTTCATCGGCGAGCAGTACTTC	CASSFIGEQYF
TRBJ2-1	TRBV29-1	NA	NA	TGCAGCGTTGGATCTGCTCGCTACAATGAGCAGTTCTTC	CSVGSARYNEQFF
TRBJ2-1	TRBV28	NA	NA	TGTGCCAGCAGTTTAAGGGAGTCCTACAATGAGCAGTTCTTC	CASSLRESYNEQFF
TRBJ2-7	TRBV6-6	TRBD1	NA	TGTGCCAGCAGACCCGACGGGGACAGGGCCTACGAGCAGTACTTC	CASRPDGDRAYEQYF
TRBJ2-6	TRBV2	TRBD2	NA	TGTGCCAGCTGTCCCGGGACTAAGCCTTGGGGGGCCAACGTCCTGACTTTC	CASCPGTKPWGANVLTF
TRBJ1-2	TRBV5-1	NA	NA	TGCGCCAGCAGTGGTAGCATCTATGGCTACACCTTC	CASSGSIYGYTF
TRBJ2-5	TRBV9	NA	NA	TGTGCCAGCAGCGTATCAGTGGGCAGCGGAGAAGAGACCCAGTACTTC	CASSVSVGSGEETQYF
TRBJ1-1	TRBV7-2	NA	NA	TGTGCCAGCAGCCCAAGGCAGGGCAACACTGAAGCTTTCTTT	CASSPRQGNTEAFF
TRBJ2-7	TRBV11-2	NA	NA	TGTGCCAGCAGCTTGTATTACCCAGGGTCCTACGAGCAGTACTTC	CASSLYYPGSYEQYF
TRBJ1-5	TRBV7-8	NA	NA	TGTGCCAGCAGGGAGAGCCGCAATCAGCCCCAGCATTTT	CASRESRNQPQHF
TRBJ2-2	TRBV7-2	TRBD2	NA	TGTGCCAGCAGCTTGGGAGGGGCGGGAGGAACCGGGGAGCTGTTTTTT	CASSLGGAGGTGELFF
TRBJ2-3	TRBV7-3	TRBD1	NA	TGTGCCAGCAGCTTTGGGACAGGGGTGCTGTATTTT	CASSFGTGVLYF
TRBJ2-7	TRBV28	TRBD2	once	TGTGCCAGCAGTCGCACTAGCGGGAGTATCTACGAGCAGTACTTC	CASSRTSGSIYEQYF
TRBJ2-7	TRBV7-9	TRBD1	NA	TGTGCCAGCAGCTCTACCGGGACAGGGGTCTCCTACGAGCAGTACTTC	CASSSTGTGVSYEQYF
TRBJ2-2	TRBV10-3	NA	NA	TGTGCCATCAACCCTGGAGAGGCGAACACCGGGGAGCTGTTTTTT	CAINPGEANTGELFF
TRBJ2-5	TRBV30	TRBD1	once	TGTGCCTGGTGCCTCTCAGGGGGCTCAGAGACCCAGTACTTC	CAWCLSGGSETQYF
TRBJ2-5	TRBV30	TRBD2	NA	TGTGCCTGGAGTACAGGGACTAGCGGGATACTCCAAGAGACCCAGTACTTC	CAWSTGTSGILQETQYF
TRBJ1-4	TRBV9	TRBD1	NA	TGTGCCAGCAGCGTAGCGACAGGGGTCGATGAAAAACTGTTTTTT	CASSVATGVDEKLFF
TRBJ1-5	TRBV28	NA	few	TGTGCCAGCAGTTTAGACCCTGCGAGCAATCAGCCCCAGCATTTT	CASSLDPASNQPQHF
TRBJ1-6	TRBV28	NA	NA	TGTGCCAGCAGCCCGACCTATTCTTCACCCCTCCACTTT	CASSPTYSSPLHF
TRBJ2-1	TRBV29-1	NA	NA	TGCAGCGCCCCTGTCCCCGGCAATGAGCAGTTCTTC	CSAPVPGNEQFF
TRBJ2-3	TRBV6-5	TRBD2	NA	TGTGCCAGCAGGACTAGCGGGAGGGCCAGAGATACGCAGTATTTT	CASRTSGRARDTQYF
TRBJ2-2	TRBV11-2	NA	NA	TGTGCCAGCAGCTTATTGCGGGCCTCCACCGGGGAGCTGTTTTTT	CASSLLRASTGELFF
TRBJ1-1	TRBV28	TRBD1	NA	TGTGCCAGCAGAAGACAGGGGCCGCCTTTAAGCGCTGAAGCTTTCTTT	CASRRQGPPLSAEAFF
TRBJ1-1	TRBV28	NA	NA	TGTGCCAGTACATTTTCAGGGAACACTGAAGCTTTCTTT	CASTFSGNTEAFF
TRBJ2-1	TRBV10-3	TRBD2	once	TGTGCCATCGGTAGAGCGGGAGTCTCCTACAATGAGCAGTTCTTC	CAIGRAGVSYNEQFF
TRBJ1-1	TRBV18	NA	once	TGTGCCAGCTCACCAACCGGGACGGAAAACACTGAAGCTTTCTTT	CASSPTGTENTEAFF
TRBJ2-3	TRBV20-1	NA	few	TGCAGTGCTAGTGGCCGAAGCTCCACGACGGATACGCAGTATTTT	CSASGRSSTTDTQYF
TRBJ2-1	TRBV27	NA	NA	TGTGCCAGCAGCCCGCAGGGTGGGGGATACAATGAGCAGTTCTTC	CASSPQGGGYNEQFF
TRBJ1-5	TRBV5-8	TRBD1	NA	TGTGCCAGCAGCCGGGACAGTCCGAATCAGCCCCAGCATTTT	CASSRDSPNQPQHF
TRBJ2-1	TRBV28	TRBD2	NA	TGTGCCAGCACGAGCGGGAGAAACTACAATGAGCAGTTCTTC	CASTSGRNYNEQFF
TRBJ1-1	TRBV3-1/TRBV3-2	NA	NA	TGTGCCAGCAGTCGAGGGACCGCTGAGGATGCTTTCTTT	CASSRGTAEDAFF
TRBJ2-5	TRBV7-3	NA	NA	TGTGCCAGCAGCTACGGACAGCCAGGGGTGGGAGAGACCCAGTACTTC	CASSYGQPGVGETQYF
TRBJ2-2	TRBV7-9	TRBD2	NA	TGTGCCAGCAGCGGACTAGCGGGAGGGTTCACCGGGGAGCTGTTTTTT	CASSGLAGGFTGELFF
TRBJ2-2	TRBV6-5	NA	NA	TGTGCCAGCAGTTACCCCCTCGGCAAGCCCGGGGAGCTGTTTTTT	CASSYPLGKPGELFF
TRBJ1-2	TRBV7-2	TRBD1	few	TGTGCCAGCAGCTTAGTAGTTCGGACAGGGGGCAAGGGCTACACCTTC	CASSLVVRTGGKGYTF
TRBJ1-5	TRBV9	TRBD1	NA	TGTGCCAGCAGCGCTTTCACAGGGGTCAATCAGCCCCAGCATTTT	CASSAFTGVNQPQHF